These 20 T cell receptor beta chains were all obtained from the same sample, sequenced in a study of blood T cell repertoires in COVID-19. The repertoire was sequenced with immunoSEQ multiplex PCR; TCRdb's copy has only in-frame clones and lacks some. The table has 50,000 to 80,000 clones, around 83% seen once. Sequences were obtained from peripheral blood. The receptors come from an older woman with acute or convalescent COVID-19.

The gene calls are TRBV11-2 and TRBJ1-3; tentatively, D is TRBD1 (5 bases). From germline, CDR1 is SGHAT and CDR2 FQNNGV. The V and J ends lost 5 bases and 4 bases respectively, with 15 bases between them. The CDR3 covers 15 residues. The CDR3 coding sequence is TGTGCCAGCAGCGCAGTCCCCAGGGCAGGAAACACCATATATTTT. As protein: CASSAVPRAGNTIYF.

V gene TRBV9 combines with J gene TRBJ2-1, with D tentatively TRBD2 (7 bases). CDR1 SGDLS and CDR2 YYNGEE come from the germline V gene. CDR3 length equals 18 residues. Trimming shortened V by 0 bases and J by 0 bases, and 16 bases separated the two germline ends. Here the CDR3 reads CASSVEVGGGSSYNEQFF. The CDR3 DNA is TGTGCCAGCAGCGTAGAAGTGGGAGGGGGGAGCTCCTACAATGAGCAGTTCTTC.

This clone was seen a handful of times. The V and J genes are TRBV18 and TRBJ2-3; a weak D match, TRBD2 (5 bases). Germline values: CDR1 KGHSH, CDR2 LQKENI. Trimming cost V 6 bases and J 4 bases, with 20 bases left between them. The CDR3 covers 16 residues. The CDR3: CASSWAEGSVADTQYF. In DNA, the CDR3 is TGTGCCAGCTCGTGGGCCGAGGGCTCCGTCGCAGATACGCAGTATTTT. Looking up the rest from reference TRBV18 and TRBJ2-3 gives the full variable domain: NAGVMQNPRHLVRRRGQEARLRCSPMKGHSHVYWYRQLPEEGLKFMVYLQKENIIDESGMPKERFSAEFPKEGPSILRIQQVVRGDSAAYFCASSWAEGSVADTQYFGPGTRLTVL.

This chain joins TRBV2 and TRBJ2-7; the match to TRBD1 covers 11 bases. The CDR3 has 15 residues. The germline V gene has CDR1 SNHLY and CDR2 FYNNEI. The trim removed 6 bases at V and 0 bases at J, leaving 4 bases unmatched. The CDR3 nucleotides read TGTGCCAGCAGACGAGGGACAGGGGGCTCCTACGAGCAGTACTTC. It is translated as CASRRGTGGSYEQYF. Together with reference TRBV2 and TRBJ2-7, the CDR3 gives the full variable domain: EPEVTQTPSHQVTQMGQEVILRCVPISNHLYFYWYRQILGQKVEFLVSFYNNEISEKSEIFDDQFSVERPDGSNFTLKIRSTKLEDSAMYFCASRRGTGGSYEQYFGPGTRLTVT.

The chain has TRBV19 and TRBJ2-7, with TRBD1 identical over 7 bases. The V gene end was trimmed by 4 bases and the J gene end by 2 bases; junction bases not matched to a gene: 5. Germline CDR1 is LNHDA and CDR2 is SQIVND (reference sequence). The CDR3 runs 14 residues. This CDR3 reads CASSTNRGPYEQYF. The CDR3 region has the DNA TGTGCCAGTAGTACCAACAGGGGCCCCTACGAGCAGTACTTC.

The chain links TRBV2 to TRBJ1-2; TRBD1 is a possible D gene (5 bases). V was trimmed by 8 bases and J by 5 bases, leaving 15 bases between them. The CDR3 covers 13 residues. Germline-derived CDR1 and CDR2 are SNHLY and FYNNEI. CDR3 nucleotides: TGTGCCAGCGACGCCAGGGAAGGTTATGGCTACACCTTC. Translated, it gives CASDAREGYGYTF.

This sequence joins TRBV29-1 and TRBJ1-3, with a weak D call TRBD1 (5 bases). The germline V gene has CDR1 SQVTM and CDR2 ANQGSEA. V was cut by 1 base and J by 4 bases, with 11 bases left in between. The CDR3 has 14 residues. CDR3 in amino acids: CSVEVSGHGNTIYF. In DNA, the CDR3 is TGCAGCGTTGAAGTCTCAGGGCACGGAAACACCATATATTTT.

The chain is built from TRBV25-1 and TRBJ1-2; 9 bases match TRBD1. The germline gives CDR1 MGHDK, CDR2 SYGVNS. The CDR3 is 14 residues long. With V trimmed by 4 bases and J by 4 bases, 4 bases remained unmatched. CDR3 sequence: CASSGTGATYGYTF. CDR3 bases: TGTGCCAGCAGTGGGACAGGGGCGACCTATGGCTACACCTTC.

CDR3 region: CSVERAGARAFF. The CDR3 nucleotides read TGCAGCGTCGAAAGGGCGGGGGCGCGGGCTTTCTTT. This chain uses TRBV29-1 with TRBJ1-1, with D possibly matching TRBD1 (6 bases). V gave up 6 bases and J gave up 11 bases, with 19 bases separating them. Per germline, CDR1 SQVTM and CDR2 ANQGSEA. The CDR3 covers 12 residues.

This chain uses TRBV7-8 with TRBJ1-2, with a tentative D call TRBD1 (5 bases). V gave up 0 bases and J gave up 7 bases, with 9 bases separating them. This CDR3 is built from 13 residues. CDR1 and CDR2 from the germline V gene are SGHVS and FQNEAQ. CDR3 protein: CASSLAGAAGYTF. The CDR3 DNA follows: TGTGCCAGCAGCTTAGCAGGGGCGGCTGGCTACACCTTC.

This rearrangement joins TRBV11-3 to TRBJ2-1, with 8 nucleotides matching TRBD2. The CDR3 is 16 amino acids. Trimming at V came to 1 base and at J to 7 bases, leaving 9 bases not matched to a gene. Germline V lookup: CDR1 SGHNT, CDR2 YENEEA. CDR3 sequence (DNA): TGTGCCAGCAGCTTAGGTCGGGGGGGCAAATGGAATGAGCAGTTCTTC. Translation gives CASSLGRGGKWNEQFF.

The chain uses TRBV7-9 and TRBJ1-6; the D is unclear. Germline lookup yields CDR1 SEHNR and CDR2 FQNEAQ (reference sequence). V gave up 3 bases and J gave up 0 bases, with 6 bases separating them. The length of the CDR3 is 15 residues. The CDR3 nucleotides read TGTGCCAGCAGCTTGGGGAGCTCCTATAATTCACCCCTCCACTTT. It encodes CASSLGSSYNSPLHF.

The V call is TRBV9, the J call TRBJ2-5; weak D call: TRBD2 (7 bases). Trimming cost V 2 bases and J 4 bases, with 15 bases left between them. CDR3 length equals 15 residues. CDR1 and CDR2 from the germline V gene are SGDLS and YYNGEE. For the CDR3, the DNA is TGTGCCAGCAGCGTCCTGGGGGGGCCCCGAGAGACCCAGTACTTC. Translation gives CASSVLGGPRETQYF.

The J gene is TRBJ1-6, the V gene TRBV10-2; 10 nucleotides align to TRBD1. Germline values: CDR1 WSHSY, CDR2 SAAADI. The CDR3 consists of 14 residues. J gave up 9 bases and V 4 bases, and 3 bases lay outside the gene matches. This CDR3 reads CASSGQGAGSPLHF. The CDR3 nucleotides read TGCGCCAGCAGTGGACAGGGGGCGGGTTCACCCCTCCACTTT.

Turning to this clone: Other DNA sequences in this specimen translate into the identical CDR3. The chain links TRBV20-1 to TRBJ2-7; D is possibly TRBD1 (5 bases). Between the trimmed V and J ends, which lost 2 bases and 5 bases, there was a span of 7 bases. The CDR3 totals 11 residues. The germline gives CDR1 DFQATT, CDR2 SNEGSKA (reference sequence). The CDR3 DNA reads as TGCAGTGCTAGATCAGGGCACGAGCAGTACTTC. Amino acid sequence: CSARSGHEQYF.

This clone has just one count. The gene calls are TRBV7-8 and TRBJ2-3; 9 bases line up with TRBD2. From germline, CDR1 is SGHVS and CDR2 FQNEAQ. CDR3 length: 15 residues. Unmatched junction bases numbered 5, after V lost 5 bases and J lost 2 bases. The CDR3 is CASSRPSGVTDTQYF. The CDR3 coding sequence is TGTGCCAGCAGCCGTCCTAGCGGGGTCACAGATACGCAGTATTTT.

The gene calls are TRBV6-5 and TRBJ2-5, with 10 bases matching TRBD1. Germline assignment: CDR1 MNHEY and CDR2 SVGAGI. The V gene end was trimmed by 7 bases and the J gene end by 2 bases; junction bases not matched to a gene: 4. The CDR3 contains 14 residues. CDR3 residues: CASNVDRGQETQYF. The DNA for the CDR3 is TGTGCCAGCAACGTGGACAGGGGGCAAGAGACCCAGTACTTC.

V is TRBV7-9 and J is TRBJ1-2, with TRBD1 matching 7 bases. Per germline, CDR1 SEHNR and CDR2 FQNEAQ (reference sequence). The CDR3 totals 16 residues. The junction had 10 bases not matched to a gene; V was cut back by 5 bases and J by 1 base. Written as DNA, the CDR3 is TGTGCCAGCAGCACGCCCCCGGGACAGATTAACTATGGCTACACCTTC. Residues: CASSTPPGQINYGYTF.

The chain employs TRBV6-5 and TRBJ1-2; 10 bases are a match to TRBD1. The CDR3 is 14 amino acids. V lost 6 bases to trimming and J lost 6 bases; unmatched junction nucleotides: 7. Germline assignment: CDR1 MNHEY and CDR2 SVGAGI. DNA of the CDR3: TGTGCCAGCAGAACCGGGACAGGGGTTAATGGCTACACCTTC. It codes for CASRTGTGVNGYTF.

This clone was observed a single time. This sequence joins TRBV9 and TRBJ2-7, with TRBD2 identical over 7 bases. Germline CDR1 and CDR2: SGDLS and YYNGEE. Unmatched junction bases numbered 8, after V lost 0 bases and J lost 5 bases. The length of the CDR3 is 15 residues. DNA for the CDR3: TGTGCCAGCAGCGTAGAGCCACTAGCGACAAACGAGCAGTACTTC. It translates to CASSVEPLATNEQYF.